There are many counts of the clone carrying this T cell receptor beta chain. Its antigen is as yet unknown. J gave up 5 bases and V 1 base, and 10 bases lay outside the gene matches. This CDR3 is 17 amino acids long. Germline CDR1 MNHNS, CDR2 SASEGT. The sample comes from a study of T cells in Graves' hyperthyroidism and ophthalmopathy. Across the study: Peripheral blood draws took place at initial diagnosis, ahead of any treatment. The study's findings and limits: Most thyroid clonotypes that were expanded above 0.001 also turned up in blood.

The investigators amplified TCR beta CDR3 regions from RNA transcripts. Carried out on the TCR CDR3, a first-round RT-PCR used the HTBI primer set. TCRdb redid the calling of the multiplex PCR reads with MiXCR, one entry per CDR3 protein. The table records about 530,000 distinct CDR3 sequences, 17% of them present only once. With duration under 3 months, ophthalmopathy was active: Clinical Activity Score at least 3, NOSPECS at least 4. Patients were excluded because of uncontrolled infection, other autoimmune disease, pregnancy or lactation. The specimen sequenced was blood. This sequence joins TRBV6-1 and TRBJ2-2; 7 bases agree with TRBD1. This TCR was recovered from a woman aged 18-29 years with Graves' ophthalmopathy. In DNA, the CDR3 is TGTGCCAGCAGTGAAGGACAGGGCGGCTTGTGGACCGGGGAGCTGTTTTTT. Encoded protein: CASSEGQGGLWTGELFF.